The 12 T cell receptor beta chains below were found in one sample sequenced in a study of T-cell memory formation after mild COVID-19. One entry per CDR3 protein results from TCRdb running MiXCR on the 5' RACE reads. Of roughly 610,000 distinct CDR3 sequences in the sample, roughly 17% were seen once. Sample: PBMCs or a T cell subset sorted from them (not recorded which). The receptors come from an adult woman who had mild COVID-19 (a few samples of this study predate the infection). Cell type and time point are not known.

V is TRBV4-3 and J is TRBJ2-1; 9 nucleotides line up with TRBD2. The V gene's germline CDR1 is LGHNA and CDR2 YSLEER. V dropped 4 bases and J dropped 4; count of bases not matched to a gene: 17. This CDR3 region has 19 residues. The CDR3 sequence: CASSRRLAGYLKSYNEQFF. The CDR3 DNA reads TGCGCCAGCAGCCGCCGGCTAGCGGGGTACCTTAAATCTTACAATGAGCAGTTCTTC.

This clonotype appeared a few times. The CDR3 DNA reads as TGTGCCAGCAGCTACGTGACGGCCTACGAGCAGTACTTC. It encodes CASSYVTAYEQYF. This chain connects TRBV5-6 to TRBJ2-7; D uncertain. Trimming removed 3 bases at V and 2 bases at J, with 9 bases between. The CDR3 loop spans 13 amino acids. Germline values: CDR1 SGHDT, CDR2 YYEEEE.

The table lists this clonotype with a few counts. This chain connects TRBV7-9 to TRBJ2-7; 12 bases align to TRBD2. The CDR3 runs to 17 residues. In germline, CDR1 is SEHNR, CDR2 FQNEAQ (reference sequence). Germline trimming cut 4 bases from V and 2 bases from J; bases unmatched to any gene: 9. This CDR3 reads CASSSTGGLAGAYEQYF. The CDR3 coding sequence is TGTGCCAGCAGCTCCACGGGGGGACTAGCGGGCGCCTACGAGCAGTACTTC.

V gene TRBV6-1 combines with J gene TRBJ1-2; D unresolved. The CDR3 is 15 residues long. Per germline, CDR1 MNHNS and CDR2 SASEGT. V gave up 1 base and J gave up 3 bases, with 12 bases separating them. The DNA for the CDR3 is TGTGCCAGCAGTGAAGTAGCTGCGGCCTACTATGGCTACACCTTC. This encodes CASSEVAAAYYGYTF.

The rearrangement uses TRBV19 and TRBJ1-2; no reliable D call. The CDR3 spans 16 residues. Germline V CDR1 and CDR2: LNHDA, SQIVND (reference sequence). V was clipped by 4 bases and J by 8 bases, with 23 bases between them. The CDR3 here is CASSTSALWGGRGYTF. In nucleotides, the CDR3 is TGTGCCAGTAGTACCTCTGCGTTGTGGGGAGGTAGGGGCTACACCTTC.

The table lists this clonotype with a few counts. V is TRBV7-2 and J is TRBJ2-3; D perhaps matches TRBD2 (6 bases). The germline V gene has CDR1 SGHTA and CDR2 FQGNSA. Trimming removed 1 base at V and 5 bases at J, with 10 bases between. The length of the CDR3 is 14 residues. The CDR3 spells CASSLVGGIDTQYF. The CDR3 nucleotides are TGTGCCAGCAGCTTAGTTGGGGGGATAGATACGCAGTATTTT.

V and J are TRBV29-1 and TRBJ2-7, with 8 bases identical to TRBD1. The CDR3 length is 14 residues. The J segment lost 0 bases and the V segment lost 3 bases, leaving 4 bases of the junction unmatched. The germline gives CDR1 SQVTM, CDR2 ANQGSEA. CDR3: CSVDDRGDSYEQYF. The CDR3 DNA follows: TGCAGCGTTGACGACAGGGGAGACTCCTACGAGCAGTACTTC.

The CDR3 protein is CASSYPAGTGHNEQFF. The CDR3 nucleotides read TGTGCCAGCAGTTACCCCGCCGGGACAGGGCACAATGAGCAGTTCTTC. The chain links TRBV6-6 to TRBJ2-1; TRBD1 matches 9 bases. Unmatched junction bases numbered 7, after V lost 2 bases and J lost 5 bases. Germline V gives CDR1 MNHNY, CDR2 SVGAGI (reference sequence). CDR3 size: 16 residues.

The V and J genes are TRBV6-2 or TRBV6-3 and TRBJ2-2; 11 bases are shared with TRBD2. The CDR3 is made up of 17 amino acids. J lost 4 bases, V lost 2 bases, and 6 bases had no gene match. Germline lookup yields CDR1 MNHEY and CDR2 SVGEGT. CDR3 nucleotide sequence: TGTGCCAGCAGTTACCCACTAGCGGGAGTGACCACCGGGGAGCTGTTTTTT. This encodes CASSYPLAGVTTGELFF.

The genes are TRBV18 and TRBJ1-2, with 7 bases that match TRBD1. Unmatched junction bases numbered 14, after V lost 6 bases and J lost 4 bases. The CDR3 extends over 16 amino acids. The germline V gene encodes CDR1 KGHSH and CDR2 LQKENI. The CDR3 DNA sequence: TGTGCCAGCTCTGGAACCGGGACAGCTTATACCTATGGCTACACCTTC. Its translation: CASSGTGTAYTYGYTF.

In DNA form, the CDR3 reads TGCAGTGCTAGCGGGAGGGACCTTGCGGAGCAGTACTTC. Its protein is CSASGRDLAEQYF. This chain uses TRBV20-1 with TRBJ2-7; 8 nucleotides agree with TRBD2. Germline loops: CDR1 DFQATT, CDR2 SNEGSKA (reference sequence). V was clipped by 3 bases and J by 7 bases; unmatched bases: 8. The CDR3 has 13 residues.

The CDR3 coding sequence is TGTGCCAGCTCAGACCTACAGGGGACCACGAACACCGGGGAGCTGTTTTTT. It is translated as CASSDLQGTTNTGELFF. The chain links TRBV18 to TRBJ2-2; 7 bases are shared with TRBD1. Germline CDR1 and CDR2: KGHSH and LQKENI. The length of the CDR3 is 17 residues. V shed 5 bases, J shed 0 bases, and the junction held 9 bases outside the gene matches. Using reference TRBV18 and TRBJ2-2 for the parts outside the CDR3, the full variable domain is NAGVMQNPRHLVRRRGQEARLRCSPMKGHSHVYWYRQLPEEGLKFMVYLQKENIIDESGMPKERFSAEFPKEGPSILRIQQVVRGDSAAYFCASSDLQGTTNTGELFFGEGSRLTVL.